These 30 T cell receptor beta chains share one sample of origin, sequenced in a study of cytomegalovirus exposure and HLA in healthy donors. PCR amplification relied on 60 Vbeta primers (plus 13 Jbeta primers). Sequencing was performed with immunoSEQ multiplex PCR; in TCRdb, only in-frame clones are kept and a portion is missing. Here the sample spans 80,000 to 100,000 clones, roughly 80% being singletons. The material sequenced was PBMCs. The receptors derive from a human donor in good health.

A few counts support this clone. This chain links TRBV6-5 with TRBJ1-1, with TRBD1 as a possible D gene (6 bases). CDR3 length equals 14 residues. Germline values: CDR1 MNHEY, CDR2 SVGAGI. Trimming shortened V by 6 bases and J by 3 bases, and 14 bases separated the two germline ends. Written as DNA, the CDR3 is TGTGCCAGCAGGTCACAGGGTAGGTACACTGAAGCTTTCTTT. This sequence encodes CASRSQGRYTEAFF.

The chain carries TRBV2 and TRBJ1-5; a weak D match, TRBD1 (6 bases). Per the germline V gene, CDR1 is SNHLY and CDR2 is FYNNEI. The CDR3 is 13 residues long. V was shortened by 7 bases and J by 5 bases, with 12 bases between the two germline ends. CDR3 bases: TGTGCCAGCACCCAACAGGGATATCAGCCCCAGCATTTT. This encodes CASTQQGYQPQHF.

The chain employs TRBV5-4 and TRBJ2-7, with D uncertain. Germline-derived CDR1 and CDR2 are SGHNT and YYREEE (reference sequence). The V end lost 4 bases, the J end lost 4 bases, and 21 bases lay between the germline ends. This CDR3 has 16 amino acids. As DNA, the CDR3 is TGTGCCAGCAGCCCGGCTTCTGGGTTCCAGACTTACGAGCAGTACTTC. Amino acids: CASSPASGFQTYEQYF. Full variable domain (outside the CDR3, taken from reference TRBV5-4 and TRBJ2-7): ETGVTQSPTHLIKTRGQQVTLRCSSQSGHNTVSWYQQALGQGPQFIFQYYREEENGRGNFPPRFSGLQFPNYSSELNVNALELDDSALYLCASSPASGFQTYEQYFGPGTRLTVT.

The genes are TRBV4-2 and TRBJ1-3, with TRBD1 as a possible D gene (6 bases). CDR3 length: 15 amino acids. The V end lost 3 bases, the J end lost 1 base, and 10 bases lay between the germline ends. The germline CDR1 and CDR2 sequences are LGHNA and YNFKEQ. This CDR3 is CASSHYRVSGNTIYF. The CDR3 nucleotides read TGTGCCAGCAGCCATTACAGGGTTTCTGGAAACACCATATATTTT.

CDR3 in amino acids: CASSPRTGGGLDYEQYF. CDR3 bases: TGTGCCAGCAGTCCCAGGACAGGGGGAGGTTTGGACTACGAGCAGTACTTC. The chain is built from TRBV28 and TRBJ2-7; 10 bases are shared with TRBD1. Germline values: CDR1 MDHEN, CDR2 SYDVKM. This CDR3 spans 17 amino acids. Trimming took 5 bases from V and 3 from J; bases not matched to a gene: 13. Variable domain in full (rest from reference TRBV28 and TRBJ2-7): DVKVTQSSRYLVKRTGEKVFLECVQDMDHENMFWYRQDPGLGLRLIYFSYDVKMKEKGDIPEGYSVSREKKERFSLILESASTNQTSMYLCASSPRTGGGLDYEQYFGPGTRLTVT.

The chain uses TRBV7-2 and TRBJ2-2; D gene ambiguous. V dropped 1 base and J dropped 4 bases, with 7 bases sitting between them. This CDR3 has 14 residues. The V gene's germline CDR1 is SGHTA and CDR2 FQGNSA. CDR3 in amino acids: CASSLVRFTGELFF. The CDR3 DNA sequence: TGTGCCAGCAGCTTAGTGAGGTTCACCGGGGAGCTGTTTTTT.

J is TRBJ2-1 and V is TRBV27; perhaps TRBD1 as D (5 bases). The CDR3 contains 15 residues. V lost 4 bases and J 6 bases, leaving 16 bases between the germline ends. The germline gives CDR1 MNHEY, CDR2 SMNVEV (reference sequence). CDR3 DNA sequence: TGTGCCAGCAGTTCCACGCCGCGACAGCTCAATGAGCAGTTCTTC. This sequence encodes CASSSTPRQLNEQFF.

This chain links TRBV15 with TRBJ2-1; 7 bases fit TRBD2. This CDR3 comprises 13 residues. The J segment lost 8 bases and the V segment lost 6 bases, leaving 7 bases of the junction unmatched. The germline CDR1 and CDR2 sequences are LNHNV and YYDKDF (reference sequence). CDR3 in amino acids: CATSRTRGHEQFF. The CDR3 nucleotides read TGTGCCACCAGTAGGACTAGGGGCCATGAGCAGTTCTTC.

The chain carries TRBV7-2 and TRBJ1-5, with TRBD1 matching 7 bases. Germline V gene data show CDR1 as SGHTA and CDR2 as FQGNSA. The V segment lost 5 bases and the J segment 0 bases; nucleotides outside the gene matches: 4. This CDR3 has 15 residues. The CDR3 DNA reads TGTGCCAGCAGCCAGGGGGAGTATAGCAATCAGCCCCAGCATTTT. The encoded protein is CASSQGEYSNQPQHF.

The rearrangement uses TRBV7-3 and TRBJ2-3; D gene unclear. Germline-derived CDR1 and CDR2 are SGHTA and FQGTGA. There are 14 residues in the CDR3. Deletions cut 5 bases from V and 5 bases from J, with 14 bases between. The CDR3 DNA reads TGTGCCAGCAGCCAAGATAGAGCCCAAGATACGCAGTATTTT. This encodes CASSQDRAQDTQYF.

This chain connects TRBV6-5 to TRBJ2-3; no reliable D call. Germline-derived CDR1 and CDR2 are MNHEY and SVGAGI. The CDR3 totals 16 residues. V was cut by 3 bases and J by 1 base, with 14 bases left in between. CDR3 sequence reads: CASSYQFGAGTDTQYF. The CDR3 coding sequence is TGTGCCAGCAGTTATCAATTCGGTGCTGGCACAGATACGCAGTATTTT.

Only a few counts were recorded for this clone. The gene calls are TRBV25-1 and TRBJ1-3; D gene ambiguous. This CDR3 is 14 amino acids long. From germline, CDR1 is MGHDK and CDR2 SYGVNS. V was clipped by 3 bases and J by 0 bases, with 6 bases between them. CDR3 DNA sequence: TGTGCCAGCAGTGAGGAGCGCTCTGGAAACACCATATATTTT. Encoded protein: CASSEERSGNTIYF.

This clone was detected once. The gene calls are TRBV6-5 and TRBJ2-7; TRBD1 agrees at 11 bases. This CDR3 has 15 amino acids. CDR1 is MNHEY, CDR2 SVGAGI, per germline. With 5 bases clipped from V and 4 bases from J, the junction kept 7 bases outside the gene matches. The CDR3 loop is CASSGTGTGGYEQYF. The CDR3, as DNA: TGTGCCAGCAGTGGTACCGGGACAGGGGGTTACGAGCAGTACTTC.

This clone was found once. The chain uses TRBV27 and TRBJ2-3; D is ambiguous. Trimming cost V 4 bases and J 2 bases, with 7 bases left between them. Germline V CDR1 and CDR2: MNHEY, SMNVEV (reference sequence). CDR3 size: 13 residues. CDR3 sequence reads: CASSSLVTDTQYF. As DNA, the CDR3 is TGTGCCAGCAGTTCGCTAGTCACAGATACGCAGTATTTT.

CDR3 in amino acids: CSALTGTAFF. Here the CDR3 DNA reads TGCAGCGCCTTAACAGGGACAGCTTTCTTT. V is TRBV29-1 and J is TRBJ1-1; a weak D match, TRBD1 (6 bases). Germline V gene data show CDR1 as SQVTM and CDR2 as ANQGSEA. V was cut by 7 bases and J by 10 bases, with 13 bases left in between. The CDR3 is 10 residues long. Looking up the rest from reference TRBV29-1 and TRBJ1-1 gives the full variable domain: SAVISQKPSRDICQRGTSLTIQCQVDSQVTMMFWYRQQPGQSLTLIATANQGSEATYESGFVIDKFPISRPNLTFSTLTVSNMSPEDSSIYLCSALTGTAFFGQGTRLTVV.

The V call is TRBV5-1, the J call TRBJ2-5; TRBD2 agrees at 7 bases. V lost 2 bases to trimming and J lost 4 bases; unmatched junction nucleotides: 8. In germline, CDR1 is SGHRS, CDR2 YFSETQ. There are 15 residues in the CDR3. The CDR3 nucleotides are TGCGCCAGCAGCTTAGGGCCCGGACTAGGAGAGACCCAGTACTTC. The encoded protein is CASSLGPGLGETQYF. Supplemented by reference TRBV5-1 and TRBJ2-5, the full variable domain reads KAGVTQTPRYLIKTRGQQVTLSCSPISGHRSVSWYQQTPGQGLQFLFEYFSETQRNKGNFPGRFSGRQFSNSRSEMNVSTLELGDSALYLCASSLGPGLGETQYFGPGTRLLVL.

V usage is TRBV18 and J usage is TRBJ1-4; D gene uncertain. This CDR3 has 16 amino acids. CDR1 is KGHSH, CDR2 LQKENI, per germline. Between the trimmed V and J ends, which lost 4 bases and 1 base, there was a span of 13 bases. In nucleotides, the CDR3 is TGTGCCAGCTCACAAACCACGGGGTTAACTAATGAAAAACTGTTTTTT. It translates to CASSQTTGLTNEKLFF.

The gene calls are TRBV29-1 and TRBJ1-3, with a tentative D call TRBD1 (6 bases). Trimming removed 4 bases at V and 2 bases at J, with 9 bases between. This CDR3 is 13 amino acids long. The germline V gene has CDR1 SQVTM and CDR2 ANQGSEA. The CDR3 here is CSVGPGAGNTIYF. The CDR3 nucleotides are TGCAGCGTTGGCCCAGGGGCTGGAAACACCATATATTTT.

CDR3: CSALRAAETQYF. The CDR3, as DNA: TGCAGCGCCTTGAGGGCCGCTGAGACCCAGTACTTC. The chain combines TRBV29-1 with TRBJ2-5; TRBD2 might be the D (5 bases). Germline assignment: CDR1 SQVTM and CDR2 ANQGSEA. This CDR3 is 12 amino acids long. Trimming removed 7 bases at V and 5 bases at J, with 14 bases between.

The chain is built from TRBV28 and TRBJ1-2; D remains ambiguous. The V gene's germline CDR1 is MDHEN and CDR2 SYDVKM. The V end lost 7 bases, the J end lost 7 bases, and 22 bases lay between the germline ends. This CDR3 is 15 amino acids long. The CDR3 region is CASIKGETAVSGYTF. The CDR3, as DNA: TGTGCCAGCATAAAAGGCGAAACGGCGGTCTCTGGCTACACCTTC.

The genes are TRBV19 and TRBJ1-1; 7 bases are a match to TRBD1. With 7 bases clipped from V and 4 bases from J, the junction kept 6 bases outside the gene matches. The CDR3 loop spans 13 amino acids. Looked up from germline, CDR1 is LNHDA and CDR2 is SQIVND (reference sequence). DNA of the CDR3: TGTGCCAGTAATCGACAGGGTGGCACTGAAGCTTTCTTT. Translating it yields CASNRQGGTEAFF.

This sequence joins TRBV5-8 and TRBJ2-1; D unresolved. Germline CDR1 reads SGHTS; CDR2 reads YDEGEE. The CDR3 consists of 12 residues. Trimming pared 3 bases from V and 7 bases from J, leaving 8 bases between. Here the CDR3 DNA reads TGTGCCAGCAGCTATACTCGGAATGAGCAGTTCTTC. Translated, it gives CASSYTRNEQFF. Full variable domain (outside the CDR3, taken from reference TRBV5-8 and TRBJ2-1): EAGVTQSPTHLIKTRGQQATLRCSPISGHTSVYWYQQALGLGLQFLLWYDEGEERNRGNFPPRFSGRQFPNYSSELNVNALELEDSALYLCASSYTRNEQFFGPGTRLTVL.

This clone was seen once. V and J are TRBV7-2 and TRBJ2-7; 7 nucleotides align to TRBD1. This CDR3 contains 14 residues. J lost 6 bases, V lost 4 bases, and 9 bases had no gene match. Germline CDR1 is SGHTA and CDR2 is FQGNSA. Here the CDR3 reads CASSSTSTGVEQYF. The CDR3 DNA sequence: TGTGCCAGCAGCTCCACCAGTACAGGGGTCGAGCAGTACTTC.

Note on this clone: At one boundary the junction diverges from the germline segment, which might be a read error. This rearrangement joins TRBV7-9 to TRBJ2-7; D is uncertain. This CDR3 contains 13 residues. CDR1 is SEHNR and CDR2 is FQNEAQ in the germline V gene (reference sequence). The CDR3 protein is CAGSDGPPYEQYF. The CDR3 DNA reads TGTGCCGGCAGCGATGGGCCACCCTACGAGCAGTACTTC.

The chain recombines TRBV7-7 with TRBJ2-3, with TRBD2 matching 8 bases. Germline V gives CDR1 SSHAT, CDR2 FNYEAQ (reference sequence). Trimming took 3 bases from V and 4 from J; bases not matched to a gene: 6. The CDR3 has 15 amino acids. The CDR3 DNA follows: TGTGCCAGCAGCTTGACCCTAGCGGGTTCAGATACGCAGTATTTT. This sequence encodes CASSLTLAGSDTQYF.

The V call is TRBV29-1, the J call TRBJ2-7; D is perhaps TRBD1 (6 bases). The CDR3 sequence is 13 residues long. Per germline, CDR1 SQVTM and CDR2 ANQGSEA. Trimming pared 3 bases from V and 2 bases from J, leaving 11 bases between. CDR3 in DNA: TGCAGCGTTGAGCTGGGGGCCACCTACGAGCAGTACTTC. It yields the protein CSVELGATYEQYF.

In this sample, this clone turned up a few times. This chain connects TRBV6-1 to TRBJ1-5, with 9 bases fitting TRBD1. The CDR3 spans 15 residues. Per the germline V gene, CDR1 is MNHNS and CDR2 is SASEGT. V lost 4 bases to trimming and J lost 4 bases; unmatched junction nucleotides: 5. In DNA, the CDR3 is TGTGCCAGCAGTGGAGGACAGGGGATGAATCAGCCCCAGCATTTT. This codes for CASSGGQGMNQPQHF.

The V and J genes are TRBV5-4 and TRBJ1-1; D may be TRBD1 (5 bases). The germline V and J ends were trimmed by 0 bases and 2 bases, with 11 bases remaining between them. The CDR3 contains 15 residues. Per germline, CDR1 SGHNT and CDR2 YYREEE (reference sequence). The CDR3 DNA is TGTGCCAGCAGCTTGGGAAGCGGGACTAACACTGAAGCTTTCTTT. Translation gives CASSLGSGTNTEAFF.

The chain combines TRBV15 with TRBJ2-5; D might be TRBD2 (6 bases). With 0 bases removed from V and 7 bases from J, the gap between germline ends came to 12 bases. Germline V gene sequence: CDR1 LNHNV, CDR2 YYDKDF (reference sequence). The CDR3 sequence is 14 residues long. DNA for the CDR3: TGTGCCACCAGCAGAGAGGGGACTCGGCGGACCCAGTACTTC. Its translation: CATSREGTRRTQYF. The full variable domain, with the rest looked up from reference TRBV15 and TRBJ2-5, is DAMVIQNPRYQVTQFGKPVTLSCSQTLNHNVMYWYQQKSSQAPKLLFHYYDKDFNNEADTPDNFQSRRPNTSFCFLDIRSPGLGDTAMYLCATSREGTRRTQYFGPGTRLLVL.

The CDR3 sequence: CASSASAAGDYGYTF. The CDR3, as DNA: TGTGCCAGCAGTGCCTCCGCCGCGGGTGACTATGGCTACACCTTC. The J gene is TRBJ1-2, the V gene TRBV27; D gene ambiguous. V lost 5 bases and J lost 3, with 16 bases in between. CDR1 and CDR2 from the germline V gene are MNHEY and SMNVEV (reference sequence). The CDR3 spans 15 residues.